This entry lists 26 T cell receptor beta chains sequenced from one sample in a study of CD8 T cells in ankylosing spondylitis. A single record per CDR3 protein comes from TCRdb applying MiXCR to the 5' RACE reads. The sample yields just under 350,000 distinct CDR3 sequences, roughly 14% seen once. The sequenced material came from blood, either unsorted or a sorted T cell fraction (not recorded which). Every receptor here comes from a male donor with ankylosing spondylitis or in good health (not recorded which).

This chain uses TRBV12-3 or TRBV12-4 with TRBJ2-7; perhaps TRBD2 as D (5 bases). The CDR3 is made up of 14 amino acids. Between the trimmed V and J ends, which lost 7 bases and 3 bases, there was a span of 16 bases. In DNA, the CDR3 is TGTGCCAGCATGAGGGCTGGCCTAAACTACGAGCAGTACTTC. Encoded protein: CASMRAGLNYEQYF.

This clonotype was picked up a small number of times. The V and J genes are TRBV7-2 and TRBJ2-2; D might be TRBD1 or TRBD2, each matching 5 bases. The germline V gene encodes CDR1 SGHTA and CDR2 FQGNSA. The CDR3 is 16 residues long. Trimming left V 4 bases short and J 4 bases short, with 16 bases between. This CDR3 is CASSSRPGPGTGELFF. CDR3 DNA sequence: TGTGCCAGCAGCTCCCGTCCGGGACCCGGCACCGGGGAGCTGTTTTTT. The full variable domain, with the rest looked up from reference TRBV7-2 and TRBJ2-2, is GAGVSQSPSNKVTEKGKDVELRCDPISGHTALYWYRQSLGQGLEFLIYFQGNSAPDKSGLPSDRFSAERTGGSVSTLTIQRTQQEDSAVYLCASSSRPGPGTGELFFGEGSRLTVL.

This clonotype has more than one count but fewer than ten. This sequence joins TRBV20-1 and TRBJ1-4; possibly TRBD1 for D (6 bases). The germline CDR1 and CDR2 sequences are DFQATT and SNEGSKA (reference sequence). Between the trimmed V and J ends, which lost 1 base and 7 bases, there was a span of 16 bases. This CDR3 contains 15 residues. CDR3 sequence (DNA): TGCAGTGCTAGAGGTGGCGGGGGCGCGATTGAAAAACTGTTTTTT. Residues: CSARGGGGAIEKLFF.

This clonotype appeared a few times. The V gene is TRBV5-1, the J gene TRBJ2-1, with D perhaps matching TRBD2 (6 bases). Trimming stripped 7 bases from V and 4 bases from J, with 18 bases between. CDR1 is SGHRS, CDR2 YFSETQ, per germline. This CDR3 has 15 amino acids. This CDR3 reads CASGGEDLRYNEQFF. The DNA of the CDR3 is TGCGCCAGCGGAGGGGAAGACCTCAGGTACAATGAGCAGTTCTTC.

The chain joins TRBV19 to TRBJ1-5; D remains ambiguous. The V gene's germline CDR1 is LNHDA and CDR2 SQIVND (reference sequence). The CDR3 length is 8 residues. V lost 6 bases, J lost 15 bases, and 6 bases lay in between. Written as DNA, the CDR3 is TGTGCCAGTAGCCGGAGGCATTTT. The encoded protein is CASSRRHF.

V usage is TRBV3-1 and J usage is TRBJ2-1; 8 bases map to TRBD2. Germline V lookup: CDR1 LGHDT, CDR2 YNNKEL (reference sequence). The CDR3 has 14 amino acids. V was pared by 2 bases and J by 9 bases, with 6 bases of the junction left unmatched. The CDR3 is CASSQRRAGVEQFF. CDR3 coding DNA: TGTGCCAGCAGCCAAAGGAGAGCGGGAGTTGAGCAGTTCTTC.

This clonotype was detected only a few times. CDR3 residues: CASSLLGQWYF. CDR3 DNA sequence: TGTGCCAGCAGTCTCCTGGGACAGTGGTACTTC. The chain carries TRBV7-2 and TRBJ2-7; 7 bases are shared with TRBD1. The CDR3 consists of 11 residues. The V gene end was trimmed by 6 bases and the J gene end by 12 bases; junction bases not matched to a gene: 8. Germline lookup yields CDR1 SGHTA and CDR2 FQGNSA.

V gene TRBV3-1 combines with J gene TRBJ2-3, with D tentatively TRBD2 (7 bases). Germline CDR1 LGHDT, CDR2 YNNKEL (reference sequence). Deletions cut 1 base from V and 4 bases from J, with 15 bases between. This CDR3 is 16 amino acids long. CDR3 DNA: TGTGCCAGCAGCCAAGGGTGGGGGGGCTCCGCAGATACGCAGTATTTT. Amino acids: CASSQGWGGSADTQYF.

This clonotype was seen ten or more times. The chain uses TRBV5-1 and TRBJ2-1, with a weak D call TRBD2 (5 bases). Germline CDR1 and CDR2: SGHRS and YFSETQ. The CDR3 has 16 amino acids. V shed 0 bases and J shed 2 bases, with 12 bases lying between them. CDR3 region: CASSLGLAGTYNEQFF. CDR3 DNA: TGCGCCAGCAGCTTGGGTCTGGCGGGCACCTACAATGAGCAGTTCTTC.

This chain links TRBV19 with TRBJ2-5, with D tentatively TRBD1 (6 bases). The CDR3 extends over 15 amino acids. Trimming took 5 bases from V and 4 from J, leaving 17 bases between them. The germline gives CDR1 LNHDA, CDR2 SQIVND (reference sequence). In DNA form, the CDR3 reads TGTGCCAGTAGTTCATCGGGACAAGTGTCAGAGACCCAGTACTTC. Amino acid sequence: CASSSSGQVSETQYF.

The chain has TRBV12-3 or TRBV12-4 and TRBJ2-7; 7 bases align to TRBD1. The CDR3 runs to 13 residues. V trimming: 7 bases; J trimming: 7 bases; junction bases outside the gene matches: 10. In DNA, the CDR3 is TGTGCCAGCACCCAACGACAGGGATGGGAGCAGTACTTC. Its translation is CASTQRQGWEQYF.

This clonotype showed up many times. The chain uses TRBV10-3 and TRBJ1-6, with TRBD1 as a possible D gene (5 bases). Germline lookup yields CDR1 ENHRY and CDR2 SYGVKD. Trimming cost V 8 bases and J 7 bases, with 18 bases left between them. This CDR3 comprises 15 residues. The CDR3 DNA reads TGTGCCATCTCCGTCCGAGACAGCCTGAATTCACCCCTCCACTTT. It translates to CAISVRDSLNSPLHF.

This clonotype was seen a few times. The chain employs TRBV2 and TRBJ2-2; 8 nucleotides agree with TRBD2. V lost 7 bases, J lost 6 bases, and 4 bases stayed unmatched. The CDR3 runs to 13 residues. From germline, CDR1 is SNHLY and CDR2 FYNNEI. The DNA of the CDR3 is TGTGCCAGCACCGGGGGGGAAGCCGGGGAGCTGTTTTTT. It specifies CASTGGEAGELFF. The full variable domain, in which reference TRBV2 and TRBJ2-2 provide the parts outside the CDR3, is EPEVTQTPSHQVTQMGQEVILRCVPISNHLYFYWYRQILGQKVEFLVSFYNNEISEKSEIFDDQFSVERPDGSNFTLKIRSTKLEDSAMYFCASTGGEAGELFFGEGSRLTVL.

This clonotype was picked up a small number of times. The chain has TRBV4-1 and TRBJ1-4; D is unclear. Trimming removed 0 bases at V and 6 bases at J, with 5 bases between. The CDR3 is 13 residues long. The germline V gene has CDR1 MGHRA and CDR2 YSYEKL. CDR3 in amino acids: CASSQDADEKLFF. In DNA, the CDR3 is TGCGCCAGCAGCCAAGATGCGGATGAAAAACTGTTTTTT.

The sample holds a few counts of this clonotype. The chain carries TRBV9 and TRBJ2-7, with TRBD2 identical over 8 bases. This CDR3 comprises 15 residues. Looked up from germline, CDR1 is SGDLS and CDR2 is YYNGEE. The V and J ends lost 3 bases and 0 bases, in that order; junction bases with no gene match: 5. The DNA of the CDR3 is TGTGCCAGCAGCGCCCATAGCGGGGTCTCCTACGAGCAGTACTTC. Translation: CASSAHSGVSYEQYF.

The chain uses TRBV7-9 and TRBJ1-2; D possibly corresponds to TRBD1 (6 bases). Germline V lookup: CDR1 SEHNR, CDR2 FQNEAQ (reference sequence). Trimming cost V 0 bases and J 8 bases, with 19 bases left between them. CDR3 length equals 16 residues. For the CDR3, the DNA is TGTGCCAGCAGCTTAGCGGGGGCGCAGGGAGCTCGCGGCTACACCTTC. It is translated as CASSLAGAQGARGYTF.

This clonotype showed up just a few times. The genes are TRBV3-1 and TRBJ2-1; either TRBD1 or TRBD2 may supply D (5 bases each). Deletions cut 8 bases from V and 4 bases from J, with 18 bases between. This CDR3 is built from 15 residues. From germline, CDR1 is LGHDT and CDR2 YNNKEL (reference sequence). The CDR3 coding sequence is TGTGCCAGCGGTCTTGATCGGGGCCCATACAATGAGCAGTTCTTC. Protein product: CASGLDRGPYNEQFF.

In DNA form, the CDR3 reads TGTGCCAGCAGCAACGACAGGGTGGCCTACAATGAGCAGTTCTTC. Its translation is CASSNDRVAYNEQFF. V is TRBV5-4 and J is TRBJ2-1, with 7 bases that match TRBD1. Per germline, CDR1 SGHNT and CDR2 YYREEE (reference sequence). Trimming removed 4 bases from V and 2 bases from J; junction bases left unmatched: 6. The CDR3 totals 15 residues.

This clonotype was counted a few times. The chain uses TRBV10-3 and TRBJ2-3, with 9 bases matching TRBD2. Germline V gene sequence: CDR1 ENHRY, CDR2 SYGVKD. The V segment lost 4 bases and the J segment 2 bases; nucleotides outside the gene matches: 7. The CDR3 runs to 16 residues. The CDR3 sequence: CAISVSLAGDTDTQYF. The DNA of the CDR3 is TGTGCCATCAGTGTTTCATTAGCGGGGGACACAGATACGCAGTATTTT.

The chain couples TRBV5-1 to TRBJ2-7; D ambiguous. The CDR3 has 14 residues. V lost 0 bases to trimming and J lost 6 bases, with 13 bases between them. CDR1 SGHRS and CDR2 YFSETQ come from the germline V gene. The CDR3 DNA sequence: TGCGCCAGCAGCTTGGCCAACTTAGACCGCGAGCAGTACTTC. Amino acids: CASSLANLDREQYF.

This clonotype has just a few counts. The chain carries TRBV19 and TRBJ2-3; TRBD1 matches 9 bases. The CDR3 is 15 amino acids. Looked up from germline, CDR1 is LNHDA and CDR2 is SQIVND (reference sequence). V dropped 7 bases and J dropped 5; count of bases not matched to a gene: 10. CDR3 sequence reads: CASTRGQGKGDTQYF. The CDR3 DNA reads as TGTGCCAGTACCCGGGGACAGGGTAAGGGAGATACGCAGTATTTT.

The chain recombines TRBV20-1 with TRBJ2-1; TRBD2 aligns across 7 bases. The CDR3 sequence is 15 residues long. The V gene's germline CDR1 is DFQATT and CDR2 SNEGSKA (reference sequence). J gave up 4 bases and V 1 base, and 7 bases lay outside the gene matches. CDR3 residues: CSARAAGRVYNEQFF. Here the CDR3 DNA reads TGCAGTGCTAGAGCGGCGGGGAGGGTGTACAATGAGCAGTTCTTC.

The J gene is TRBJ2-3, the V gene TRBV6-1; tentative D call: TRBD2 (6 bases). The germline V gene encodes CDR1 MNHNS and CDR2 SASEGT. Trimming cost V 6 bases and J 0 bases, with 16 bases left between them. CDR3 length: 16 amino acids. The CDR3 is CASSPKPGLSTDTQYF. The CDR3 bases are TGTGCCAGCAGCCCAAAACCGGGACTCAGCACAGATACGCAGTATTTT.

This clonotype was detected a few times. This chain connects TRBV5-1 to TRBJ1-2; possible D gene TRBD1, 6 bases. Looked up from germline, CDR1 is SGHRS and CDR2 is YFSETQ. The germline V and J ends were trimmed by 4 bases and 4 bases, with 17 bases remaining between them. This CDR3 comprises 15 residues. CDR3 residues: CASSTNQGIGYGYTF. The DNA of the CDR3 is TGCGCCAGCAGCACAAACCAGGGGATCGGCTATGGCTACACCTTC.

This chain connects TRBV6-1 to TRBJ2-4, with D uncertain. Trimming removed 3 bases from V and 2 bases from J, with 8 bases in between. CDR1 MNHNS and CDR2 SASEGT come from the germline V gene. This CDR3 comprises 14 residues. As DNA, the CDR3 is TGTGCCAGCAGTGACATCAAGACCAAAAACATTCAGTACTTC. Translation gives CASSDIKTKNIQYF.

The rearrangement links TRBV5-6 to TRBJ2-2; 11 bases fit TRBD2. With V trimmed by 4 bases and J by 4 bases, 9 bases remained unmatched. The CDR3 covers 17 residues. Per germline, CDR1 SGHDT and CDR2 YYEEEE. This CDR3 is CASSTRRTSGLTGELFF. The CDR3 DNA is TGTGCCAGCAGCACCCGGCGGACTAGCGGGCTCACCGGGGAGCTGTTTTTT.